The 7 T cell receptor beta chains below were found in one sample sequenced in a study of technical replicates of blood from a handful of donors. Only in-frame clones appear in the TCRdb table, and some are missing; sequencing was by immunoSEQ multiplex PCR. This table holds more than 65,000 clones, 80% to 95% found once. The sample consisted of T cells isolated from PBMCs. The source is a human donor in good health.

The chain links TRBV5-8 to TRBJ2-1; D unclear. This CDR3 has 13 amino acids. CDR1 and CDR2 (germline): SGHTS, YDEGEE. Trimming pared 0 bases from V and 7 bases from J, leaving 8 bases between. In DNA, the CDR3 is TGTGCCAGCAGCTTGGGAGGTAGAAATGAGCAGTTCTTC. This codes for CASSLGGRNEQFF.

In its sample, this clone was seen once. The chain combines TRBV19 with TRBJ1-5; D uncertain. The CDR3 runs 13 residues. Germline CDR1 reads LNHDA; CDR2 reads SQIVND (reference sequence). The ends were cut back, 5 bases at V and 4 bases at J, with 9 bases in the middle. CDR3 residues: CASSGSNNQPQHF. DNA for the CDR3: TGTGCCAGTAGTGGCTCCAATAATCAGCCCCAGCATTTT.

The chain employs TRBV14 and TRBJ2-7; 7 positions match TRBD2. Trimming took 3 bases from V and 3 from J; bases not matched to a gene: 8. Per the germline V gene, CDR1 is SGHDN and CDR2 is FVKESK. The CDR3 is made up of 15 amino acids. The CDR3 is CASSQLGAGYYEQYF. The DNA for the CDR3 is TGTGCCAGCAGCCAGCTCGGAGCGGGATACTACGAGCAGTACTTC.

The rearrangement uses TRBV5-1 and TRBJ2-2; 10 bases fit TRBD2. This CDR3 has 16 residues. With V trimmed by 4 bases and J by 5 bases, 8 bases remained unmatched. Germline values: CDR1 SGHRS, CDR2 YFSETQ. CDR3 loop: CASSLLAGVKTGELFF. The CDR3, as DNA: TGCGCCAGCAGCCTTCTAGCGGGAGTAAAGACCGGGGAGCTGTTTTTT.

J is TRBJ1-2 and V is TRBV30, with D tentatively TRBD1 (6 bases). The CDR3 loop spans 11 amino acids. Trimming removed 5 bases from V and 8 bases from J, with 12 bases in between. Germline values: CDR1 GTSNPN, CDR2 SVGIG (reference sequence). CDR3 DNA sequence: TGTGCCTGGGTTCAAGGGGGAGGCTACACCTTC. Protein sequence: CAWVQGGGYTF.

The chain joins TRBV30 to TRBJ1-5; D unresolved. Per germline, CDR1 GTSNPN and CDR2 SVGIG (reference sequence). The CDR3 loop spans 13 amino acids. The germline V and J ends were trimmed by 3 bases and 2 bases, with 8 bases remaining between them. This chain's CDR3 is CAWSGLGNQPQHF. The CDR3 DNA reads TGTGCCTGGAGCGGGTTAGGCAATCAGCCCCAGCATTTT.

J is TRBJ2-7 and V is TRBV7-3; TRBD2 aligns across 9 bases. The length of the CDR3 is 15 residues. The trim removed 1 base at V and 3 bases at J, leaving 4 bases unmatched. Germline assignment: CDR1 SGHTA and CDR2 FQGTGA. CDR3 DNA: TGTGCCAGCAGCTTAATAGTAGCGGGAGACTACGAGCAGTACTTC. This encodes CASSLIVAGDYEQYF.